What follows are 14 T cell receptor beta chains derived from one specimen sequenced in a study of PD-L1 blockade in urothelial cancer listed by TCRdb under 2017. Receptor amplification or capture employed the immunoSEQ multiplex PCR assay. This immuneACCESS table, as held by TCRdb, lists in-frame sequences with V and J called but not all clones. Of the missing ones, under half trace to an unresolved V gene in checked studies; the others have no known cause. This sample lists 100,000 to 150,000 clones; roughly 82% were detected once. 2.4% of the sample is in the top ten clones. The time point label, as the study defines it: peripheral blood 6 weeks after treatment start. The sequences come from PBMCs, collected around atezolizumab (anti-PD-L1) treatment. The receptors stem from a man aged 50 to 59 with urothelial cancer.

This sequence joins TRBV7-2 and TRBJ1-1; TRBD1 might be the D (5 bases). With 5 bases removed from V and 3 bases from J, the gap between germline ends came to 10 bases. The CDR3 is 13 amino acids. Germline values: CDR1 SGHTA, CDR2 FQGNSA. The CDR3 sequence: CASSLDSHTEAFF. The CDR3 DNA sequence: TGTGCCAGCAGCCTCGACAGTCACACTGAAGCTTTCTTT.

The chain joins TRBV5-4 to TRBJ2-5, with 12 bases matching TRBD2. Germline CDR1 SGHNT, CDR2 YYREEE (reference sequence). The CDR3 spans 15 residues. Germline trimming cut 3 bases from V and 7 bases from J; bases unmatched to any gene: 7. The CDR3 is CASSSGLAGTGTQYF. The DNA of the CDR3 is TGTGCCAGCAGCTCTGGACTAGCGGGGACCGGGACCCAGTACTTC.

About this clone: Additional DNA sequences in this sample encode the identical CDR3. The V and J genes are TRBV5-1 and TRBJ1-2; D may be TRBD1 (6 bases). CDR3 length: 14 amino acids. The V end was cut by 4 bases, the J end by 2 bases, with 12 bases between. Germline assignment: CDR1 SGHRS and CDR2 YFSETQ. Written as DNA, the CDR3 is TGCGCCAGCAGCCCCGAGGGGGGGAACTATGGCTACACCTTC. Its protein product is CASSPEGGNYGYTF.

This chain connects TRBV15 to TRBJ2-2, with D maybe TRBD1 (6 bases). CDR1 LNHNV and CDR2 YYDKDF come from the germline V gene (reference sequence). The V gene lost 7 bases and the J gene lost 7 bases, with 13 bases spanning the gap. The CDR3 loop spans 13 amino acids. The CDR3 here is CATTWGQGGELFF. CDR3 DNA: TGTGCCACCACGTGGGGGCAGGGCGGGGAGCTGTTTTTT.

The chain links TRBV18 to TRBJ1-5; D perhaps matches TRBD1 (6 bases). Germline V gives CDR1 KGHSH, CDR2 LQKENI. V dropped 2 bases and J dropped 1 base, with 12 bases sitting between them. The CDR3 extends over 16 amino acids. The CDR3 DNA sequence: TGTGCCAGCTCACCAGGGACACCCGAGAGCAATCAGCCCCAGCATTTT. Its translation: CASSPGTPESNQPQHF.

This clone was recorded once. The chain is built from TRBV7-9 and TRBJ1-4; TRBD1 might be the D (6 bases). Trimming took 3 bases from V and 0 from J, leaving 11 bases between them. Per the germline V gene, CDR1 is SEHNR and CDR2 is FQNEAQ (reference sequence). The CDR3 runs 16 residues. CDR3 DNA: TGTGCCAGCAGCTTCGACAGGACTGCAACTAATGAAAAACTGTTTTTT. This encodes CASSFDRTATNEKLFF.

The V gene is TRBV6-4, the J gene TRBJ1-2; no firm D call. The CDR3 is 14 residues long. Germline lookup yields CDR1 MRHNA and CDR2 SNTAGT. V was pared by 3 bases and J by 2 bases, with 10 bases between. The DNA for the CDR3 is TGTGCCAGCAGTGAAGGTGGGCTGAACTATGGCTACACCTTC. Amino acids: CASSEGGLNYGYTF.

V and J are TRBV29-1 and TRBJ2-1; D might be TRBD2 (5 bases). Germline V gives CDR1 SQVTM, CDR2 ANQGSEA. This CDR3 comprises 11 residues. V was cut by 6 bases and J by 15 bases, with 18 bases left in between. This chain's CDR3 is CSVLLGLGLFF. Here the CDR3 DNA reads TGCAGCGTGTTACTAGGACTCGGCCTGTTCTTC.

The chain carries TRBV5-1 and TRBJ2-5; 7 positions agree with TRBD1. The CDR3 is made up of 14 amino acids. Germline CDR1 reads SGHRS; CDR2 reads YFSETQ. The J segment lost 1 base and the V segment lost 4 bases, leaving 4 bases of the junction unmatched. DNA for the CDR3: TGCGCCAGCAGCCTTGGGACAGCCCAAGAGACCCAGTACTTC. Translation: CASSLGTAQETQYF.

This sequence joins TRBV4-2 and TRBJ1-1; D unclear. The germline V gene has CDR1 LGHNA and CDR2 YNFKEQ. Trimming took 8 bases from V and 1 from J, leaving 11 bases between them. The CDR3 spans 13 residues. The DNA of the CDR3 is TGTGCCAGCTCACCCCTAAGGAACACTGAAGCTTTCTTT. It translates to CASSPLRNTEAFF.

This chain joins TRBV2 and TRBJ2-1; 9 bases map to TRBD1. The V gene end was trimmed by 6 bases and the J gene end by 2 bases; junction bases not matched to a gene: 5. Germline V gene lookup returns CDR1 SNHLY and CDR2 FYNNEI. The CDR3 length is 15 residues. The CDR3 sequence: CASSEDRGAYNEQFF. CDR3 nucleotide sequence: TGTGCCAGCAGCGAGGACAGGGGCGCCTACAATGAGCAGTTCTTC.

This chain joins TRBV19 and TRBJ1-6; tentatively, D is TRBD1 (5 bases). This CDR3 is built from 18 residues. The ends were cut back, 3 bases at V and 0 bases at J, with 15 bases in the middle. Germline V gene sequence: CDR1 LNHDA, CDR2 SQIVND (reference sequence). The CDR3 bases are TGTGCCAGTAGTATTCGCGGGGGAGGGAGCTCCTATAATTCACCCCTCCACTTT. Translated: CASSIRGGGSSYNSPLHF.

In this sample, this clone turned up once. The CDR3, as DNA: TGTGCCAGCACCTCCGGGACAGGTTACCGGAATGAAAAACTGTTTTTT. It encodes CASTSGTGYRNEKLFF. This chain joins TRBV28 and TRBJ1-4, with 8 bases that match TRBD1. Per germline, CDR1 MDHEN and CDR2 SYDVKM. The J segment lost 5 bases and the V segment lost 7 bases, leaving 12 bases of the junction unmatched. This CDR3 has 16 amino acids.

The rearrangement uses TRBV6-5 and TRBJ1-3; D gene unclear. This CDR3 comprises 14 residues. CDR1 and CDR2 (germline): MNHEY, SVGAGI. V gave up 6 bases and J gave up 5 bases, with 14 bases separating them. The CDR3 loop reads CASSPGPGRNTIYF. CDR3 sequence (DNA): TGTGCCAGCAGCCCCGGTCCGGGTAGAAACACCATATATTTT.